Listed below are T cell receptor beta chains from one sample, sequenced in a study of blood T cells in healthy people across ages. TCRdb reprocessed the 5' RACE reads via MiXCR and lists one record per CDR3 protein. The table shows about 1.4 million distinct CDR3 sequences, with roughly 59% occurring only once. The sample taken for sequencing was blood. The receptors were sampled from a man between 18 and 29 years old in good health. Both conserved end residues are part of each CDR3. Fields, in order: J gene, CDR3 length, V gene, clone size, D gene, CDR3 protein, CDR3 DNA. The D gene is left open where the match is weak. Clone size is shown for a subset of rows, as once, few, many or a class of expanded clone.

>TRBJ1-2|17|TRBV2|NA|NA
CASIFLDTPKSNYGYTF
TGTGCCAGCATTTTTTTGGACACACCGAAATCTAACTATGGCTACACCTTC
>TRBJ1-2|12|TRBV29-1|NA|NA
CSAGRLAGGYTF
TGCAGCGCTGGACGCTTGGCAGGCGGCTACACCTTC
>TRBJ1-1|11|TRBV12-3/TRBV12-4|NA|NA
CASISGVEAFF
TGTGCCAGCATTTCAGGGGTAGAAGCTTTCTTT
>TRBJ2-7|15|TRBV12-3/TRBV12-4|NA|TRBD1
CASKEGATLSYEQYF
TGTGCCAGCAAAGAGGGGGCCACACTCTCCTACGAGCAGTACTTC
>TRBJ2-3|16|TRBV5-4|NA|NA
CASSLVRLARTDTQYF
TGTGCCAGCAGCTTGGTGCGGCTAGCGCGCACAGATACGCAGTATTTT
>TRBJ2-1|15|TRBV5-1|NA|NA
CASSLVQELYNEQFF
TGCGCCAGCAGCTTGGTACAGGAGCTCTACAATGAGCAGTTCTTC
>TRBJ2-5|15|TRBV5-1|NA|TRBD2
CASSFTSGRLETQYF
TGCGCCAGCAGCTTTACTAGCGGGAGGCTAGAGACCCAGTACTTC
>TRBJ2-7|13|TRBV6-1|once|NA
CASIRGTVAEQYF
TGTGCCAGCATTAGAGGGACTGTGGCCGAGCAGTACTTC
>TRBJ2-4|14|TRBV28|NA|TRBD1
CASSFSRDRAPQYF
TGTGCCAGCAGTTTCTCCCGGGACAGGGCACCTCAGTACTTC
>TRBJ2-2|17|TRBV4-2|NA|NA
CASSQGPKGADTGELFF
TGTGCCAGCAGCCAAGGGCCTAAGGGAGCGGACACCGGGGAGCTGTTTTTT
>TRBJ2-1|13|TRBV11-1|NA|NA
CASSNSVYNEQFF
TGTGCCAGCAGCAACTCGGTCTACAATGAGCAGTTCTTC
>TRBJ2-7|15|TRBV3-1|few|TRBD1
CASSQDPGQSYEQYF
TGTGCCAGCAGCCAAGACCCGGGACAGAGCTACGAGCAGTACTTC
>TRBJ1-2|13|TRBV20-1|NA|NA
CSADSRVNYGYTF
TGCAGTGCCGACAGCAGAGTTAACTATGGCTACACCTTC
>TRBJ2-1|16|TRBV10-3|NA|TRBD2
CAISSGLAGENNEQFF
TGTGCCATCAGTTCGGGACTAGCGGGGGAGAACAATGAGCAGTTCTTC
>TRBJ2-3|16|TRBV6-2/TRBV6-3|few|TRBD2
CASSYSELAGPDTQYF
TGTGCCAGCAGTTACTCGGAACTAGCGGGCCCAGATACGCAGTATTTT
>TRBJ1-2|17|TRBV6-5|NA|TRBD1
CASSYLVSGTGHYGYTF
TGTGCCAGCAGTTACCTTGTAAGCGGGACAGGGCACTATGGCTACACCTTC
>TRBJ2-3|15|TRBV27|NA|NA
CASSSKTGWTDTQYF
TGTGCCAGCAGTTCGAAGACAGGCTGGACAGATACGCAGTATTTT
>TRBJ2-1|15|TRBV30|NA|TRBD2
CAWSAGGGRNNEQFF
TGTGCCTGGAGTGCAGGCGGGGGGCGAAACAATGAGCAGTTCTTC
>TRBJ1-2|15|TRBV4-1|NA|TRBD1
CASSGSGTGGDGYTF
TGCGCCAGCAGCGGGTCCGGGACAGGGGGCGATGGCTACACCTTC
>TRBJ2-3|13|TRBV12-3/TRBV12-4|few|NA
CASSLGVSDTQYF
TGTGCCAGCAGTCTGGGGGTTTCGGATACGCAGTATTTT
>TRBJ2-1|14|TRBV6-1|few|TRBD2
CASSGTSVYNEQFF
TGTGCCAGCAGTGGGACTAGCGTCTACAATGAGCAGTTCTTC
>TRBJ2-3|14|TRBV27|NA|NA
CASSGYSPTDTQYF
TGTGCCAGCAGCGGGTATAGTCCAACAGATACGCAGTATTTT
>TRBJ2-4|17|TRBV5-1|once|TRBD1
CASSLRTGEMGKNIQYF
TGCGCCAGCAGCTTGCGGACAGGGGAAATGGGCAAAAACATTCAGTACTTC
>TRBJ2-7|16|TRBV7-9|NA|TRBD1
CASSQRGGTGNYEQYF
TGTGCCAGCAGCCAGAGGGGGGGGACAGGGAACTACGAGCAGTACTTC
>TRBJ2-1|15|TRBV5-1|NA|TRBD2
CASSLGASGINEQFF
TGCGCCAGCAGCTTGGGGGCTAGCGGGATCAATGAGCAGTTCTTC
>TRBJ1-2|13|TRBV12-3/TRBV12-4|few|NA
CASTGPDTYGYTF
TGTGCCAGCACCGGACCGGACACCTATGGCTACACCTTC
>TRBJ2-3|14|TRBV12-3/TRBV12-4|NA|NA
CASMLRGSTDTQYF
TGTGCCAGCATGTTGAGAGGGAGCACAGATACGCAGTATTTT
>TRBJ2-1|15|TRBV24-1|NA|NA
CATSDSQDPYNEQFF
TGTGCCACCAGTGATTCCCAGGATCCTTACAATGAGCAGTTCTTC
>TRBJ2-7|15|TRBV7-2|NA|TRBD2
CANSLVAGGRYEQYF
TGTGCCAACAGCTTAGTAGCGGGGGGCCGGTACGAGCAGTACTTC
>TRBJ1-2|14|TRBV4-3|NA|NA
CASSQIDSRWGYTF
TGCGCCAGCAGCCAAATTGACTCGAGATGGGGCTACACCTTC
>TRBJ2-7|16|TRBV28|NA|NA
CASSPLRDLFSYEQYF
TGTGCCAGCAGTCCTCTTCGGGACCTATTCTCCTACGAGCAGTACTTC
>TRBJ1-1|16|TRBV12-3/TRBV12-4|NA|NA
CASSGGGRYRSTEAFF
TGTGCCAGCAGCGGGGGGGGCAGGTACCGGAGCACTGAAGCTTTCTTT